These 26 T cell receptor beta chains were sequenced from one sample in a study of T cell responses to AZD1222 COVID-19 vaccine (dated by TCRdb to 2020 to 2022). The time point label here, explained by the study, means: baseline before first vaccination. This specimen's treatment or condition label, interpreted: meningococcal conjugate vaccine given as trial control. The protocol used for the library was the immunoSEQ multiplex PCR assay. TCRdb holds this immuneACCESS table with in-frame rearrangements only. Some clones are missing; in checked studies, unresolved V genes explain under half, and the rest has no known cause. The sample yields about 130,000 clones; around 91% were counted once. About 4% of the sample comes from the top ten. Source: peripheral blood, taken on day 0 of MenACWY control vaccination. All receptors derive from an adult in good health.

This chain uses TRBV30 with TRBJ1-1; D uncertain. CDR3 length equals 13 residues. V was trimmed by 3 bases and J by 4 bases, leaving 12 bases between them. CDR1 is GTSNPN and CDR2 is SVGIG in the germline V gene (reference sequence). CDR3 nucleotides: TGTGCCTGGAGAAAGGGAGGTAGCACTGAAGCTTTCTTT. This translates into CAWRKGGSTEAFF.

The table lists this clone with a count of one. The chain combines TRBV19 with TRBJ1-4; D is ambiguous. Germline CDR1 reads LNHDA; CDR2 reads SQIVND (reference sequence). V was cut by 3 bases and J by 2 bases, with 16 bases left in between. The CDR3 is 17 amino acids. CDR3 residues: CASSIVLRVVTNEKLFF. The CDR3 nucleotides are TGTGCCAGTAGTATCGTTTTACGGGTTGTTACTAATGAAAAACTGTTTTTT.

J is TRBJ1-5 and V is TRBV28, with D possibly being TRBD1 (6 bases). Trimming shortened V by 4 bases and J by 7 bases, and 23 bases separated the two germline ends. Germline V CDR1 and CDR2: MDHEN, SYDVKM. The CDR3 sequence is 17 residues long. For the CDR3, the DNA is TGTGCCAGCAGTTGGGCTGGTAGTGGGGGGCTGGAACAGCCCCAGCATTTT. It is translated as CASSWAGSGGLEQPQHF. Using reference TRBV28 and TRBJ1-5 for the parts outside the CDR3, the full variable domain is DVKVTQSSRYLVKRTGEKVFLECVQDMDHENMFWYRQDPGLGLRLIYFSYDVKMKEKGDIPEGYSVSREKKERFSLILESASTNQTSMYLCASSWAGSGGLEQPQHFGDGTRLSIL.

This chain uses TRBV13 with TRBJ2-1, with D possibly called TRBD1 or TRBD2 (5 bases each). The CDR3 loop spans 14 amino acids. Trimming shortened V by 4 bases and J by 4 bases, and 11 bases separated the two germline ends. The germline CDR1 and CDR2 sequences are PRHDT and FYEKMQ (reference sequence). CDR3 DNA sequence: TGTGCCAGCAGCTACCGGGACCCTTACAATGAGCAGTTCTTC. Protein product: CASSYRDPYNEQFF.

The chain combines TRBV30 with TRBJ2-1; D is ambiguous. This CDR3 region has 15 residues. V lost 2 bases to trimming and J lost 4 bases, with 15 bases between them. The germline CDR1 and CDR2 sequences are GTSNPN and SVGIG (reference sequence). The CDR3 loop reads CAWSKVPTLYNEQFF. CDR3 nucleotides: TGTGCCTGGAGTAAGGTCCCCACACTATACAATGAGCAGTTCTTC.

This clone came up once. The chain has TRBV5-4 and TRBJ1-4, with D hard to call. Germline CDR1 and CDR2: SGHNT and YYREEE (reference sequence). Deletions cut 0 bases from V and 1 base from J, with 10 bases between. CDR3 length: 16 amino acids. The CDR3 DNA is TGTGCCAGCAGCTTGGGAGGGTTGGGAACTAATGAAAAACTGTTTTTT. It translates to CASSLGGLGTNEKLFF.

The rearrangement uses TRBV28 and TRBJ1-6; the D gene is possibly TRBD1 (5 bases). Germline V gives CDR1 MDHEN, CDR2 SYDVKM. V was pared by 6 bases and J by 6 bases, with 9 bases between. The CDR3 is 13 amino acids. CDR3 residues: CASRSGTNSPLHF. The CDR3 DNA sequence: TGTGCCAGCAGGTCCGGGACTAATTCACCCCTCCACTTT.

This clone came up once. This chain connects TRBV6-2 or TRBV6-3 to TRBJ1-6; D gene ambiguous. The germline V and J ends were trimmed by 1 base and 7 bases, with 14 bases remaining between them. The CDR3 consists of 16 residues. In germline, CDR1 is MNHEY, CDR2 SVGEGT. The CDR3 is CASSYYKTATNSPLHF. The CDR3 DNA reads TGTGCCAGCAGTTACTACAAAACCGCCACCAATTCACCCCTCCACTTT.

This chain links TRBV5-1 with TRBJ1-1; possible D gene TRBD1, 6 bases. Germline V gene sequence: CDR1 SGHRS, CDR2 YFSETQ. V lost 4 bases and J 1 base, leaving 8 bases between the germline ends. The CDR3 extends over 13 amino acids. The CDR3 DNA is TGCGCCAGCAGCCAGACAGGGAACACTGAAGCTTTCTTT. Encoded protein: CASSQTGNTEAFF. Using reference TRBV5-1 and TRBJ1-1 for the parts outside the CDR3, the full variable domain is KAGVTQTPRYLIKTRGQQVTLSCSPISGHRSVSWYQQTPGQGLQFLFEYFSETQRNKGNFPGRFSGRQFSNSRSEMNVSTLELGDSALYLCASSQTGNTEAFFGQGTRLTVV.

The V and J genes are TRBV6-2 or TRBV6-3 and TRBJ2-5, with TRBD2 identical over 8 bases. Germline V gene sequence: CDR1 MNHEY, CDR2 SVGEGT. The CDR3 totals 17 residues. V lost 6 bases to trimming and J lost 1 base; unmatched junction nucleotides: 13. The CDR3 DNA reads TGTGCCAGCAGCCCTTTTGGAAGCGGGGGCCTCCAAGAGACCCAGTACTTC. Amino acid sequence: CASSPFGSGGLQETQYF.

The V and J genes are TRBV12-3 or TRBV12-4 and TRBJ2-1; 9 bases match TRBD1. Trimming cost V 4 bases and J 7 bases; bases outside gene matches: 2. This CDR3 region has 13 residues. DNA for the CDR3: TGTGCCAGCAGTTGGACAGGGGTTAATGAGCAGTTCTTC. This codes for CASSWTGVNEQFF.

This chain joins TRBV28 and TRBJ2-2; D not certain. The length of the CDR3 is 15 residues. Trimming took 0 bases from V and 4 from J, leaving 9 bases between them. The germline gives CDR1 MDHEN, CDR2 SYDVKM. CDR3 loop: CASSLWRTGTGELFF. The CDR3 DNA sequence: TGTGCCAGCAGTTTATGGCGTACGGGCACCGGGGAGCTGTTTTTT. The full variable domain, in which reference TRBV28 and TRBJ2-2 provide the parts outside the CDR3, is DVKVTQSSRYLVKRTGEKVFLECVQDMDHENMFWYRQDPGLGLRLIYFSYDVKMKEKGDIPEGYSVSREKKERFSLILESASTNQTSMYLCASSLWRTGTGELFFGEGSRLTVL.

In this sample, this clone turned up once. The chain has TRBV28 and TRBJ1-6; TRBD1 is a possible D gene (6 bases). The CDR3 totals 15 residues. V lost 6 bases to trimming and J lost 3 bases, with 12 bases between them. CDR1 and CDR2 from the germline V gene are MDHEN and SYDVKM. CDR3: CASRPGAGYNSPLHF. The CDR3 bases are TGTGCCAGCAGACCGGGGGCCGGCTATAATTCACCCCTCCACTTT. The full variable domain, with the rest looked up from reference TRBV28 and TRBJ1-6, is DVKVTQSSRYLVKRTGEKVFLECVQDMDHENMFWYRQDPGLGLRLIYFSYDVKMKEKGDIPEGYSVSREKKERFSLILESASTNQTSMYLCASRPGAGYNSPLHFGNGTRLTVT.

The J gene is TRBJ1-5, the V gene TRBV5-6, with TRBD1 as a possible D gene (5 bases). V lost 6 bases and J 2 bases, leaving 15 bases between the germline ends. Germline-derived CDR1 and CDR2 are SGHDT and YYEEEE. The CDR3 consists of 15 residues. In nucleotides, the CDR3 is TGTGCCAGCACCAACCGGCAGGGAGGCAATCAGCCCCAGCATTTT. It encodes CASTNRQGGNQPQHF.

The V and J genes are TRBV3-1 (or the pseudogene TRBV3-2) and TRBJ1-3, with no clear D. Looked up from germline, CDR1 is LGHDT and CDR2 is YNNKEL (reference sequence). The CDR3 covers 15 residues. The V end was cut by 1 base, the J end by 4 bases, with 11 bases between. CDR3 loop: CASSQGMGRGNTIYF. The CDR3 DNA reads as TGTGCCAGCAGCCAAGGAATGGGCAGGGGAAACACCATATATTTT.

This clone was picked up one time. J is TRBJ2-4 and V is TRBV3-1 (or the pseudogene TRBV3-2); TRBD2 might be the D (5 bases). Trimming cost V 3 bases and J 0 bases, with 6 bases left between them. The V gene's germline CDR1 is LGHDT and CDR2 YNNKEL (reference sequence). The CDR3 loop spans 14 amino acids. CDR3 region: CASSQRVAKNIQYF. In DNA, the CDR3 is TGTGCCAGCAGCCAGCGGGTAGCCAAAAACATTCAGTACTTC.

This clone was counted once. This CDR3 reads CASSVGGRGLADNYEQYF. The CDR3 nucleotides are TGTGCCAGCAGCGTAGGAGGGCGGGGACTAGCGGACAACTACGAGCAGTACTTC. The genes are TRBV9 and TRBJ2-7; TRBD2 aligns across 11 bases. Germline trimming cut 0 bases from V and 3 bases from J; bases unmatched to any gene: 11. Germline CDR1 reads SGDLS; CDR2 reads YYNGEE. The CDR3 loop spans 18 amino acids. Looking up the rest from reference TRBV9 and TRBJ2-7 gives the full variable domain: DSGVTQTPKHLITATGQRVTLRCSPRSGDLSVYWYQQSLDQGLQFLIQYYNGEERAKGNILERFSAQQFPDLHSELNLSSLELGDSALYFCASSVGGRGLADNYEQYFGPGTRLTVT.

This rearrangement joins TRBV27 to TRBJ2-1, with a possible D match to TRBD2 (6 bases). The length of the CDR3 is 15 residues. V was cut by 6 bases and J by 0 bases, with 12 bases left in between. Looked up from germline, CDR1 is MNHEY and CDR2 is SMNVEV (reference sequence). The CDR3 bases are TGTGCCAGCAGAAGCCGAGCGGGCTCCTACAATGAGCAGTTCTTC. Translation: CASRSRAGSYNEQFF.

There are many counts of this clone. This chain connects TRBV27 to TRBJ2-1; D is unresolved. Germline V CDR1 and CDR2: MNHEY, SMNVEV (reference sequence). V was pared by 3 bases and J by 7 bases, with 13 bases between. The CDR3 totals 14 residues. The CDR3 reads CASSLRQDGNEQFF. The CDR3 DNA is TGTGCCAGCAGTTTGCGGCAGGACGGAAATGAGCAGTTCTTC.

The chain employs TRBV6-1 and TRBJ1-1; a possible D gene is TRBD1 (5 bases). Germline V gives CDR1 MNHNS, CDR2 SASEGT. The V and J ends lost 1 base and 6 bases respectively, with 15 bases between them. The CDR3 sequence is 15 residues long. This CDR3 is CASSEVVGVGAEAFF. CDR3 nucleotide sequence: TGTGCCAGCAGTGAAGTGGTGGGGGTGGGGGCTGAAGCTTTCTTT.

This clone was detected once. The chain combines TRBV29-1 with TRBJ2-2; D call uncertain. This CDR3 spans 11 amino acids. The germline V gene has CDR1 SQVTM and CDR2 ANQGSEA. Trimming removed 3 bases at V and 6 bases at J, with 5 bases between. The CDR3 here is CSVEGPGELFF. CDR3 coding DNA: TGCAGCGTTGAGGGCCCCGGGGAGCTGTTTTTT.

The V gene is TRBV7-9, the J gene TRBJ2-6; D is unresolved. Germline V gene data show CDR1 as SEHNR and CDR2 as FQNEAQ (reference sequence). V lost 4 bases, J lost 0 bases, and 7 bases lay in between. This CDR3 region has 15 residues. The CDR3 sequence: CASSSSGSGANVLTF. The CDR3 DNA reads TGTGCCAGCAGCTCCTCGGGCTCTGGGGCCAACGTCCTGACTTTC.

The CDR3 spells CATSPKLDTGELFF. For the CDR3, the DNA is TGTGCCACCAGCCCGAAACTCGACACCGGGGAGCTGTTTTTT. The V gene is TRBV15, the J gene TRBJ2-2, with D unclear. This CDR3 is built from 14 residues. CDR1 LNHNV and CDR2 YYDKDF come from the germline V gene (reference sequence). V lost 5 bases and J lost 3, with 10 bases in between.

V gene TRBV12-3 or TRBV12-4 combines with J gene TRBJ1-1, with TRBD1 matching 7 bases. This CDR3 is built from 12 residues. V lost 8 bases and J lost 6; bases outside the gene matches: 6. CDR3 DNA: TGTGCCAGCCTAGGGACAGCCCCTGAAGCTTTCTTT. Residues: CASLGTAPEAFF.

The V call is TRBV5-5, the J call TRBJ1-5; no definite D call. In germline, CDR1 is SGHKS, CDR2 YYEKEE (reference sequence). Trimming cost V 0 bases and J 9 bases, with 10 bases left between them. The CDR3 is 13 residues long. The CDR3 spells CASSLDSPGPQHF. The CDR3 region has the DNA TGTGCCAGCAGCTTGGACAGTCCCGGGCCCCAGCATTTT.

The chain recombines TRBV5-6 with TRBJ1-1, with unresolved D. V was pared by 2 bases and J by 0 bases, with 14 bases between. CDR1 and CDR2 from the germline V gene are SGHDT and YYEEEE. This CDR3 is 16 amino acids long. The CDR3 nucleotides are TGTGCCAGCAGCTTAAGACTAACAGAATTGAACACTGAAGCTTTCTTT. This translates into CASSLRLTELNTEAFF.